This is a list of T cell receptor beta chains from one sample in a study of control samples from healthy donors and cancer patients. Here immunoSEQ multiplex PCR was the method, and the copy in TCRdb shows in-frame clones only, minus some. The sample lists around 68,000 clones, 75% to 90% seen once, with approximately 2.8% in the top ten. Sequenced input: PBMCs. All receptors derive from a woman aged 45 to 65 with lung cancer. CDR3s include the opening cysteine and the closing phenylalanine or tryptophan. Fields, in order: clone size, J gene, D gene, V gene, CDR3 DNA, CDR3 protein. D genes are given only for firm matches. Size values are once, few and many counts, or a class for expanded clones, and some rows have none.

.	TRBJ2-7	.	TRBV24-1	TGTGCCACCAGTGCCCGAACCCAGGGTGTCCCCGGCGAGCAGTACTTC	CATSARTQGVPGEQYF
.	TRBJ2-1	.	TRBV28	TGTGCCAGCAGTTTAGTGGGACATGAGCAGTTCTTC	CASSLVGHEQFF
.	TRBJ1-2	.	TRBV5-4	TGTGCCAGCAGCTTGGCCCCAGGGAACTATGGCTACACCTTC	CASSLAPGNYGYTF
.	TRBJ1-1	.	TRBV19	TGTGCCAGTAGTATGGGGGACACTGAAGCTTTCTTT	CASSMGDTEAFF
.	TRBJ1-1	.	TRBV7-3	TGTGCCAGCAGCGTCAGGGGACACACTGAAGCTTTCTTT	CASSVRGHTEAFF
.	TRBJ1-5	TRBD1	TRBV6-5	TGTGCCAGCAGTACTACAGGGGCCAATCAGCCCCAGCATTTT	CASSTTGANQPQHF
once	TRBJ2-7	TRBD1	TRBV6-5	TGTGCCAGCAAGAACCCAGGGGGCGCACCCTACGAGCAGTACTTC	CASKNPGGAPYEQYF
.	TRBJ2-7	.	TRBV27	TGTGCCAGCAGTTCCACCCCCTACGAGCAGTACTTC	CASSSTPYEQYF
.	TRBJ2-7	.	TRBV20-1	TGCAGTGCGGGGGAATACGAGCAGTACTTC	CSAGEYEQYF
.	TRBJ2-7	.	TRBV9	TGTGCCAGCAGCGTAGCTGGGCGGGGCGGGGAGCAGTACTTC	CASSVAGRGGEQYF
.	TRBJ2-3	.	TRBV6-5	TGTGCCAGCAGCAGCGCGGGGATGCGCACAGATACGCAGTATTTT	CASSSAGMRTDTQYF
.	TRBJ1-1	.	TRBV19	TGTGCCAGTACCCTTGGGGACACTTCGAACACTGAAGCTTTCTTT	CASTLGDTSNTEAFF
.	TRBJ1-2	TRBD1	TRBV5-1	TGCGCCAGCAGCTCTACAGGGGAGAACTATGGCTACACCTTC	CASSSTGENYGYTF
.	TRBJ2-1	.	TRBV19	TGTGCCAGTAGTAAGGACTTACTCAGGAATGAGCAGTTCTTC	CASSKDLLRNEQFF
.	TRBJ2-1	.	TRBV7-9	TGTGCCAGCAGCTTACAGGGTATCCCCTACAATGAGCAGTTCTTC	CASSLQGIPYNEQFF
.	TRBJ1-1	.	TRBV19	TGTGCCAGTACCCAGGGCTACACTGAAGCTTTCTTT	CASTQGYTEAFF
.	TRBJ2-4	.	TRBV28	TGTGCCAGCAGTTTTCTGGGGGGAGCCAAAAACATTCAGTACTTC	CASSFLGGAKNIQYF
.	TRBJ1-6	.	TRBV4-3	TGCGCCAGCTCCGGTTTGGATCCAGGGCGTTCACCCCTCCACTTT	CASSGLDPGRSPLHF
.	TRBJ1-4	TRBD1	TRBV27	TGTGCCAGCAGGGGACAGCCCCATGAAAAACTGTTTTTT	CASRGQPHEKLFF
.	TRBJ2-3	TRBD1	TRBV12-5	TGTGCTAGTGGTCAATCAGGGGGCAGTACAGATACGCAGTATTTT	CASGQSGGSTDTQYF
.	TRBJ1-1	.	TRBV11-2	TGTGCCAGCAGCACCACAGATAAAGCTTTCTTT	CASSTTDKAFF
.	TRBJ2-3	TRBD2	TRBV11-2	TGTGCCAGCAGCTTGGGAGCGGGGGGCCCTTATACGCAGTATTTT	CASSLGAGGPYTQYF
.	TRBJ1-4	.	TRBV6-6	TGTGCCAGCAGTCTTAGTAGGGAAAAACTGTTTTTT	CASSLSREKLFF
.	TRBJ1-1	.	TRBV2	TGTGCCAGCATATTGGAGGGGAACACTGAAGCTTTCTTT	CASILEGNTEAFF
.	TRBJ2-3	.	TRBV19	TGTGCCAGTAGTGTAAGACAGGTCGGGTCCGCAGATACGCAGTATTTT	CASSVRQVGSADTQYF
.	TRBJ1-1	TRBD1	TRBV18	TGTGCCAGCTCACCAGAGGGGGCCAGTACTGAAGCTTTCTTT	CASSPEGASTEAFF
.	TRBJ2-1	TRBD2	TRBV30	TGTGCCTGGAGCGGTTTACTAGCGGACAATGAGCAGTTCTTC	CAWSGLLADNEQFF
.	TRBJ2-1	.	TRBV7-2	TGTGCCAGCAGCCCCAAGACCCGCTCCTACAATGAGCAGTTCTTC	CASSPKTRSYNEQFF
.	TRBJ2-2	TRBD2	TRBV9	TGTGCCAGCAGCCCAAGACTAGCGCGGAACACCGGGGAGCTGTTTTTT	CASSPRLARNTGELFF
few	TRBJ2-7	TRBD1	TRBV15	TGTGCCACCAGCAGGACAGGGCCCGAGCAGTACTTC	CATSRTGPEQYF
.	TRBJ2-7	.	TRBV6-5	TGTGCCAGCAGTTACGATCGGCAGGGGACCTACGAGCAGTACTTC	CASSYDRQGTYEQYF
.	TRBJ2-7	TRBD2	TRBV27	TGTGCCAGCAGTTTTTCTCGACTAGCGGGGTCATACGAGCAGTACTTC	CASSFSRLAGSYEQYF
.	TRBJ1-2	TRBD1	TRBV5-5	TGTGCCAGCAGCTTGGTACGGACAGGGCTGAACTATGGCTACACCTTC	CASSLVRTGLNYGYTF
once	TRBJ1-1	.	TRBV5-1	TGCGCCAGCAGCTTGGGGGGGAACACTGAAGCTTTCTTT	CASSLGGNTEAFF
.	TRBJ2-2	.	TRBV5-1	TGCGCCAGCAGCTTGTCTTCCGGGACGGGGAACACCGGGGAGCTGTTTTTT	CASSLSSGTGNTGELFF
.	TRBJ2-7	TRBD1	TRBV27	TGTGCCAGCAGTTCCGACAGGGGACTCTTGTACGAGCAGTACTTC	CASSSDRGLLYEQYF
once	TRBJ2-4	TRBD1	TRBV5-4	TGTGCCAGCAGCTCGGGACAGGAAAACATTCAGTACTTC	CASSSGQENIQYF
once	TRBJ1-2	.	TRBV2	TGTGCCAGAAAACTGGGCGAACCGGGACGGCCTTTATTCTACACCTTC	CARKLGEPGRPLFYTF
.	TRBJ1-2	.	TRBV4-1	TGCGCCAGCAGCCGCGACAGCAACCTAAACTATGGCTACACCTTC	CASSRDSNLNYGYTF
once	TRBJ2-7	.	TRBV25-1	TGTGCCAGCAGTGTGGCGGGGTCCTACGAGCAGTACTTC	CASSVAGSYEQYF
.	TRBJ2-5	.	TRBV18	TGTGCCAGCTCTCCTCAAGAGACCCAGTACTTC	CASSPQETQYF
.	TRBJ2-3	TRBD2	TRBV9	TGTGCCAGCAGCGGACGGGGACTAGCAGATACGCAGTATTTT	CASSGRGLADTQYF
.	TRBJ1-1	.	TRBV6-5	TGTGCCAGCAGTTACGCCTTCAGGGCTTTCTTT	CASSYAFRAFF
few	TRBJ2-1	.	TRBV29-1	TGCAGCGGGGGGGGCACAACCTACAATGAGCAGTTCTTC	CSGGGTTYNEQFF
.	TRBJ2-5	TRBD1	TRBV5-1	TGCGCCAGCAGCTCCGGGCAGGGACAGGGTTGGGAGACCCAGTACTTC	CASSSGQGQGWETQYF
once	TRBJ2-1	TRBD1	TRBV27	TGTGCCAGCAGACCCGGGACAGGGGTGGACAATGAGCAGTTCTTC	CASRPGTGVDNEQFF
.	TRBJ2-5	TRBD2	TRBV6-5	TGTGCCAGCATCGGACTAGCGGGGGGGCTGGAGACCCAGTACTTC	CASIGLAGGLETQYF
.	TRBJ1-2	.	TRBV6-4	TGTGCCAGCAGTGAAGGACGCTCTGGCTATGGCTACACCTTC	CASSEGRSGYGYTF
.	TRBJ2-5	.	TRBV7-7	TGTGCCAGCAGCCCCATCGGATCCGGGAAACAAGAGACCCAGTACTTC	CASSPIGSGKQETQYF
.	TRBJ1-1	TRBD1	TRBV5-6	TGTGCCAGCAGCTTGAGGGAGGGGGCAGTAACTTTCTTT	CASSLREGAVTFF
.	TRBJ1-1	.	TRBV3-1/TRBV3-2	TGTGCCAGCAGCCAACGGGAAGCCACTGAAGCTTTCTTT	CASSQREATEAFF
.	TRBJ2-7	.	TRBV5-1	TGCGCCAGCAGCAGGGACTCCCTCTCCTACGAGCAGTACTTC	CASSRDSLSYEQYF
.	TRBJ1-1	.	TRBV29-1	TGCAGCGTTGGTCCCGCAGGGGAGAACACTGAAGCTTTCTTT	CSVGPAGENTEAFF
.	TRBJ2-1	.	TRBV28	TGTGCCAGCAGTTCGCCGGGCCTTTCCTACAATGAGCAGTTCTTC	CASSSPGLSYNEQFF
.	TRBJ2-1	.	TRBV3-1/TRBV3-2	TGTGCCAGCAGCCAATCCCCCGGAGACTACAATGAGCAGTTCTTC	CASSQSPGDYNEQFF
.	TRBJ2-4	.	TRBV7-2	TGTGCCAGCAGCTTCGCAGGGGACATTCAGTACTTC	CASSFAGDIQYF